A selection of T cell receptor beta chains follows, all from one sample in a study of T cell repertoires in cytomegalovirus infection. One entry per CDR3 protein results from TCRdb running MiXCR on the reads. The repertoire holds 600,000 to 800,000 distinct CDR3 sequences, less than 25% seen once, with around 8% in the top ten. The sample comprised CD8+ T cells from PBMCs. Source of these receptors: a human donor in good health (CMV status not recorded). Some clones in this sample may be carry-over from other donors' samples. CDR3s include the opening cysteine and the closing phenylalanine or tryptophan. Each record gives: J gene, clone size, D gene, V gene, CDR3 DNA, CDR3 protein. The D gene is left open where the match is weak. Only part of the rows carry a size: once, few, many, or a class if the clone is expanded.

TRBJ2-3	many	TRBD2	TRBV7-6	TGTGCCAGCAGCACCCCACCAACTAGCGGGGGGGCCACAGATACGCAGTATTTT	CASSTPPTSGGATDTQYF
TRBJ1-6	.	TRBD1	TRBV7-9	TGTGCCAGCAGCGGGGACAGGAGAGCCCTCCACTTT	CASSGDRRALHF
TRBJ2-5	.	.	TRBV7-2	TGTGCCAGCAGCCCCCGTACCGGGGTTGGGCAAGAGACCCAGTACTTC	CASSPRTGVGQETQYF
TRBJ2-2	once	.	TRBV20-1	TGCAGTGCAAAGGGACTGATCACCGGGGAGCTGTTTTTT	CSAKGLITGELFF
TRBJ1-5	many	TRBD1	TRBV7-9	TGTGCCAGCAGCTCGACAGGGTACGAACAGCCCCAGCATTTT	CASSSTGYEQPQHF
TRBJ2-1	many	TRBD1	TRBV7-9	TGTGCCAGCAGCTCAACAGGACAGGAGCGAGAGGTCTTC	CASSSTGQEREVF
TRBJ1-1	few	TRBD1	TRBV4-2	TGTGCCAGCAGCCAAGAAGGGGACAGGGGGCGAGTGAACACTGAAGCTTTCTTT	CASSQEGDRGRVNTEAFF
TRBJ2-4	few	TRBD2	TRBV6-2/TRBV6-3	TGTGCCAGCAGTTATCCGACTAGCGGGGGGGTCCCCCGAGTGTACTTC	CASSYPTSGGVPRVYF
TRBJ2-3	many	.	TRBV11-3	TGTGCCAGCAAAGGGGGACCACAAAATACGCAGTATTTT	CASKGGPQNTQYF
TRBJ2-2	many	TRBD2	TRBV2	TGTGCCAGCAGTGAGAGCGGGGCGAACACCGGGGAGCTGTTTTTT	CASSESGANTGELFF
TRBJ2-7	few	.	TRBV5-5	TGTGCCAGCACCCTTCCCGGGTACGAGCAGTACTTC	CASTLPGYEQYF